This TCR beta chain was captured by sequencing in a study of cytotoxic CD8 clonotypes in ibrutinib-treated CLL. Study-level background: Partial responses numbered approximately 24 and complete responses 2; after a median around 68 months, roughly 15 stayed remitted and approximately twelve progressed.

As to this clone: Its antigen remains unidentified.

Produced via immunoSEQ multiplex PCR; TCRdb's table is partial and in-frame only. The sample lists about 140,000 clones; 75% to 85% were seen once. The CDR3 covers 14 residues. V dropped 7 bases and J dropped 3; count of bases not matched to a gene: 3. Germline V lookup: CDR1 SNHLY, CDR2 FYNNEI. Overall study results and limits: The study found clonality rose at ibrutinib response, then fell toward baseline at progression. At the start, clonality exceeded age-matched healthy donors and followed circulating CD8+ T-cell counts.

The chain is built from TRBV2 and TRBJ2-6; 7 nucleotides match TRBD1. The receptor's source is a human donor with chronic lymphocytic leukemia. This specimen consisted of PBMCs, obtained after 36 months of ibrutinib treatment. CDR3 in amino acids: CASIRGIGANVLTF. As DNA, the CDR3 is TGTGCCAGCATCAGGGGGATTGGGGCCAACGTCCTGACTTTC.